This TCR beta chain came from a study of T cell responses to AZD1222 COVID-19 vaccine. Findings and caveats of the study: Among those given AZD1222, only 6 or 7 were seropositive at baseline. Most donors were white British, females outnumbered males, and clonal diversity was possibly underestimated. Regions left unmutated in variants are reportedly the target of nearly half of spike-specific TCRs. Spike-specific TCR depth and breadth grew after two AZD1222 doses.

The CDR3 is 14 residues long. Germline trimming cut 6 bases from V and 11 bases from J; bases unmatched to any gene: 12. Germline-derived CDR1 and CDR2 are MNHEY and SMNVEV (reference sequence). Worth noting for this clone: Its antigen is currently unknown.

The repertoire was sequenced with immunoSEQ multiplex PCR; TCRdb's copy has only in-frame clones and lacks some. The sample has 85,000 to 100,000 clones; roughly 91% are singletons. Sequencing was performed on peripheral blood, taken on day 0 of AZD1222 vaccination. The TCR sequence derives from an adult in good health. The chain has TRBV27 and TRBJ1-1; TRBD1 aligns across 10 bases. As DNA, the CDR3 is TGTGCCAGCAGCCGACAGGGGGCCCCCCTTGGGGCTTTCTTT. It translates to CASSRQGAPLGAFF.